These 9 T cell receptor beta chains were sequenced from one sample in a study of blood T cell repertoires in COVID-19. The method was immunoSEQ multiplex PCR; TCRdb's version includes in-frame clones alone and lacks a portion of them. The sample lists 180,000 or so clones, approximately 89% occurring once. The sample was peripheral blood. These TCRs come from a woman aged 55 to 70 with acute or convalescent COVID-19.

This chain connects TRBV3-1 (or the pseudogene TRBV3-2) to TRBJ2-6; weak D call: TRBD2 (6 bases). Per the germline V gene, CDR1 is LGHDT and CDR2 is YNNKEL (reference sequence). The CDR3 covers 17 residues. V lost 4 bases to trimming and J lost 0 bases, with 13 bases between them. The DNA for the CDR3 is TGTGCCAGCAGCCCGGGCGGGACGAGCTCTGGGGCCAACGTCCTGACTTTC. Its translation is CASSPGGTSSGANVLTF.

This chain uses TRBV9 with TRBJ1-2, with D possibly TRBD1 on 5 matching bases. V was clipped by 0 bases and J by 5 bases, with 14 bases between them. The length of the CDR3 is 15 residues. CDR1 SGDLS and CDR2 YYNGEE come from the germline V gene. DNA of the CDR3: TGTGCCAGCAGCGTAGAGGCAGGGTCCCCTTATGGCTACACCTTC. The encoded protein is CASSVEAGSPYGYTF.

The chain joins TRBV6-5 to TRBJ2-1; 9 nucleotides line up with TRBD2. V lost 4 bases, J lost 0 bases, and 1 base stayed unmatched. The germline CDR1 and CDR2 sequences are MNHEY and SVGAGI. This CDR3 has 15 amino acids. Here the CDR3 DNA reads TGTGCCAGCAGTTTTAGCGGGAGCTCCTACAATGAGCAGTTCTTC. Translated, it gives CASSFSGSSYNEQFF.

This chain uses TRBV7-6 with TRBJ2-3; tentative D call: TRBD2 (6 bases). V dropped 1 base and J dropped 2 bases, with 13 bases sitting between them. Germline V gene data show CDR1 as SGHVS and CDR2 as FNYEAQ. This CDR3 region has 16 residues. The CDR3 protein is CASSLGLAYTTDTQYF. In nucleotides, the CDR3 is TGTGCCAGCAGCTTAGGCCTAGCGTACACCACAGATACGCAGTATTTT.

The rearrangement uses TRBV7-6 and TRBJ1-3; a weak D match, TRBD1 (6 bases). The CDR3 spans 16 residues. The germline CDR1 and CDR2 sequences are SGHVS and FNYEAQ. Trimming removed 2 bases from V and 1 base from J, with 12 bases in between. DNA of the CDR3: TGTGCCAGCAGCTTATGGGGGGGGCCTTCTGGAAACACCATATATTTT. Translating it yields CASSLWGGPSGNTIYF.

The J gene is TRBJ1-4, the V gene TRBV2; 7 nucleotides agree with TRBD1. CDR3 length: 13 amino acids. Germline V CDR1 and CDR2: SNHLY, FYNNEI. V dropped 6 bases and J dropped 8; count of bases not matched to a gene: 6. CDR3 nucleotides: TGTGCCAGCAGAGGACAGGTTTGGGAAAAACTGTTTTTT. Translating gives CASRGQVWEKLFF.

Comment on this clone: One end of the junction does not line up with germline, which may come from a read error. The genes are TRBV5-4 and TRBJ1-2, with D possibly TRBD1 on 5 matching bases. CDR1 is SGHNT, CDR2 YYREEE, per germline (reference sequence). The CDR3 totals 13 residues. CDR3 bases: TGTGCCAGCAACTTGGCGGGGGGAGATGGCTACACCTTC. Translated: CASNLAGGDGYTF.

The rearrangement links TRBV7-9 to TRBJ1-5; 9 positions match TRBD1. The CDR3 totals 14 residues. After removal of 4 bases from V and 7 bases from J, the junction contained 5 bases not matched to a gene. Germline CDR1 SEHNR, CDR2 FQNEAQ (reference sequence). The CDR3 bases are TGTGCCAGCAGCTCGGGACAGGGCAGCCAGCCCCAGCATTTT. Amino acid sequence: CASSSGQGSQPQHF. Drawing the rest from reference TRBV7-9 and TRBJ1-5, the complete variable domain is DTGVSQNPRHKITKRGQNVTFRCDPISEHNRLYWYRQTLGQGPEFLTYFQNEAQLEKSRLLSDRFSAERPKGSFSTLEIQRTEQGDSAMYLCASSSGQGSQPQHFGDGTRLSIL.

Regarding this clone: The same CDR3 also results from other DNA sequences found in this sample. This chain connects TRBV29-1 to TRBJ1-1; TRBD1 aligns across 10 bases. CDR3 length equals 13 residues. Germline CDR1 and CDR2: SQVTM and ANQGSEA. V shed 7 bases and J 1 base; nucleotides not matched to a gene: 3. The CDR3: CSGDRGGNTEAFF. CDR3 sequence (DNA): TGCAGCGGGGACAGGGGTGGGAACACTGAAGCTTTCTTT.